The 32 T cell receptor beta chains given below trace back to one sample, sequenced in a study of cytomegalovirus exposure and HLA in healthy donors. This PCR relied on a set of 60 Vbeta primers and 13 Jbeta primers. Data came from immunoSEQ multiplex PCR; TCRdb stores just in-frame clones and leaves some out. The sample shows 60,000 or so clones, about 80% of them seen only once. Sequencing used PBMCs. All receptors come from a middle-aged woman in good health and CMV-seropositive.

The chain recombines TRBV4-3 with TRBJ1-2, with 8 bases fitting TRBD1. V dropped 3 bases and J dropped 4; count of bases not matched to a gene: 7. The germline CDR1 and CDR2 sequences are LGHNA and YSLEER. The CDR3 contains 15 residues. The DNA of the CDR3 is TGCGCCAGCAGCCAGGCAGAGACAGGGGCCTATGGCTACACCTTC. Amino acid sequence: CASSQAETGAYGYTF.

The chain uses TRBV15 and TRBJ1-2; weak D call: TRBD1 (5 bases). Germline V CDR1 and CDR2: LNHNV, YYDKDF (reference sequence). This CDR3 comprises 13 residues. Trimming stripped 4 bases from V and 6 bases from J, with 12 bases between. The CDR3 DNA reads TGTGCCACCAGCAAGTCCGGGGGGGATGGCTACACCTTC. It is translated as CATSKSGGDGYTF.

V is TRBV6-5 and J is TRBJ1-6, with TRBD1 matching 11 bases. The CDR3 spans 15 residues. Germline CDR1 is MNHEY and CDR2 is SVGAGI. V lost 5 bases and J lost 8; bases outside the gene matches: 5. DNA for the CDR3: TGTGCCAGCAGTCCCGGACAGGGGGCGCATTCACCCCTCCACTTT. This encodes CASSPGQGAHSPLHF.

The chain has TRBV25-1 and TRBJ2-5, with TRBD2 identical over 12 bases. CDR1 is MGHDK, CDR2 SYGVNS, per germline. The junction had 2 bases not matched to a gene; V was cut back by 5 bases and J by 1 base. The CDR3 length is 15 residues. The CDR3 is CASSRLAGVQETQYF. DNA of the CDR3: TGTGCCAGCAGTCGACTAGCGGGGGTCCAAGAGACCCAGTACTTC.

The chain recombines TRBV6-1 with TRBJ1-2, with D unclear. V gave up 11 bases and J gave up 4 bases, with 14 bases separating them. The CDR3 runs to 12 residues. Germline V CDR1 and CDR2: MNHNS, SASEGT. In nucleotides, the CDR3 is TGTGCCGCGGGGAAGATCGGCTATGGCTACACCTTC. Amino acid sequence: CAAGKIGYGYTF.

This clone was counted once. This chain uses TRBV11-2 with TRBJ2-5, with TRBD2 identical over 11 bases. The CDR3 has 17 amino acids. V dropped 2 bases and J dropped 5; count of bases not matched to a gene: 10. CDR1 is SGHAT and CDR2 is FQNNGV in the germline V gene. In nucleotides, the CDR3 is TGTGCCAGCAGCTTAAACATAGCGGGGGGGCTGGGGGAGACCCAGTACTTC. Its protein product is CASSLNIAGGLGETQYF.

This rearrangement joins TRBV4-1 to TRBJ2-1, with 13 nucleotides matching TRBD2. Trimming removed 8 bases from V and 7 bases from J; junction bases left unmatched: 8. Germline V gives CDR1 MGHRA, CDR2 YSYEKL. The CDR3 has 15 amino acids. The CDR3 region is CASRRLAGGSNEQFF. For the CDR3, the DNA is TGCGCCAGCCGCAGACTAGCGGGGGGCTCGAATGAGCAGTTCTTC.

Concerning this clone itself: One junction end does not reproduce the germline sequence, and a read error may be involved. V is TRBV7-9 and J is TRBJ1-2; TRBD1 is a possible D gene (6 bases). Germline V CDR1 and CDR2: SEHNR, FQNEAQ (reference sequence). CDR3 length: 15 residues. The CDR3 DNA follows: TGTTCCAGCAGCTTAGTATCGGGACAAGGTTATGGCTACACCTTC. It specifies CSSSLVSGQGYGYTF.

The chain uses TRBV11-3 and TRBJ1-1, with 7 bases lining up with TRBD1. Per germline, CDR1 SGHNT and CDR2 YENEEA. Trimming cost V 0 bases and J 9 bases; bases outside gene matches: 1. CDR3 length: 12 residues. DNA for the CDR3: TGTGCCAGCAGCTTAGAAGGGGGCAAAGCTTTCTTT. Encoded protein: CASSLEGGKAFF.

This clone was detected only once. J is TRBJ2-3 and V is TRBV6-5, with TRBD1 matching 7 bases. Germline CDR1 is MNHEY and CDR2 is SVGAGI. V shed 6 bases, J shed 1 base, and the junction held 4 bases outside the gene matches. The CDR3 consists of 14 residues. CDR3 DNA: TGTGCCAGCAGAGTCACAGGGGGCACAGATACGCAGTATTTT. This codes for CASRVTGGTDTQYF.

The gene calls are TRBV5-4 and TRBJ1-2; the D gene is possibly TRBD1 (5 bases). The V gene lost 1 base and the J gene lost 8 bases, with 12 bases spanning the gap. The germline V gene has CDR1 SGHNT and CDR2 YYREEE (reference sequence). The CDR3 is 13 residues long. CDR3 in DNA: TGTGCCAGCAGCTTGAGGACGGGGGTAGGCTACACCTTC. Its protein is CASSLRTGVGYTF.

The chain recombines TRBV5-1 with TRBJ2-3; TRBD1 matches 9 bases. The V gene's germline CDR1 is SGHRS and CDR2 YFSETQ. The V and J ends lost 2 bases and 2 bases, in that order; junction bases with no gene match: 3. The CDR3 loop spans 15 amino acids. The DNA of the CDR3 is TGCGCCAGCAGCTTCGGACAGGGGCCCACAGATACGCAGTATTTT. Residues: CASSFGQGPTDTQYF.

The chain uses TRBV6-6 and TRBJ2-7, with TRBD1 matching 8 bases. Trimming at V came to 5 bases and at J to 6 bases, leaving 6 bases not matched to a gene. CDR1 MNHNY and CDR2 SVGAGI come from the germline V gene (reference sequence). The CDR3 consists of 13 residues. CDR3 amino acids: CASSQPTGVEQYF. The CDR3 DNA follows: TGTGCCAGCAGTCAACCGACAGGGGTCGAGCAGTACTTC.

J is TRBJ1-1 and V is TRBV19; possible D gene TRBD1, 5 bases. This CDR3 has 16 amino acids. V was trimmed by 0 bases and J by 4 bases, leaving 15 bases between them. Per germline, CDR1 LNHDA and CDR2 SQIVND (reference sequence). The CDR3 DNA reads as TGTGCCAGTAGTATAGATCACAGGCCCGTAGGCACTGAAGCTTTCTTT. Translation: CASSIDHRPVGTEAFF.

V and J are TRBV19 and TRBJ1-6, with D possibly matching TRBD1 (5 bases). The V end was cut by 4 bases, the J end by 7 bases, with 11 bases between. The CDR3 contains 14 residues. Germline V gene lookup returns CDR1 LNHDA and CDR2 SQIVND (reference sequence). The CDR3 protein is CASSTRQKNSPLHF. CDR3 sequence (DNA): TGTGCCAGTAGTACCCGACAGAAGAATTCACCCCTCCACTTT.

This chain connects TRBV27 to TRBJ1-1; D uncertain. Between the trimmed V and J ends, which lost 8 bases and 1 base, there was a span of 8 bases. Germline CDR1 is MNHEY and CDR2 is SMNVEV (reference sequence). The CDR3 has 12 residues. In DNA form, the CDR3 reads TGTGCCAGCCCCGGAGGGAACACTGAAGCTTTCTTT. It specifies CASPGGNTEAFF.

The gene calls are TRBV21-1 and TRBJ2-5; TRBD1 was called by the table and not checked on the DNA. TRBV21-1 is assigned pseudogene status. The CDR3 sequence is 15 residues long. The CDR3 DNA reads as TGTGCCAGCAGCAAAACCGGACAGTTCCAAGAGACCCAGTACTTC. Translating gives CASSKTGQFQETQYF.

The chain combines TRBV7-9 with TRBJ2-3, with D perhaps TRBD1 (7 bases). CDR1 is SEHNR and CDR2 is FQNEAQ in the germline V gene (reference sequence). Trimming stripped 6 bases from V and 5 bases from J, with 18 bases between. This CDR3 has 15 amino acids. In DNA form, the CDR3 reads TGTGCCAGCAGTCCTGTCAGGGGGGCAGGAGATACGCAGTATTTT. This sequence encodes CASSPVRGAGDTQYF.

The V gene is TRBV29-1, the J gene TRBJ1-1, with 8 bases that match TRBD1. Germline CDR1 is SQVTM and CDR2 is ANQGSEA. The V gene end was trimmed by 7 bases and the J gene end by 1 base; junction bases not matched to a gene: 2. CDR3 length: 12 amino acids. The CDR3 here is CSADRGNTEAFF. The CDR3 DNA reads TGCAGCGCAGACAGGGGGAACACTGAAGCTTTCTTT.

V and J are TRBV5-5 and TRBJ1-1; D possibly corresponds to TRBD1 (5 bases). From germline, CDR1 is SGHKS and CDR2 YYEKEE (reference sequence). V lost 4 bases and J 1 base, leaving 14 bases between the germline ends. CDR3 length: 15 amino acids. The CDR3 DNA reads TGTGCCAGCAGCAATACCGGGACTCAGAACACTGAAGCTTTCTTT. Amino acids: CASSNTGTQNTEAFF.

The chain couples TRBV7-2 to TRBJ1-5; 7 bases are a match to TRBD1. CDR1 is SGHTA, CDR2 FQGNSA, per germline. The CDR3 extends over 15 amino acids. V lost 6 bases and J lost 1; bases outside the gene matches: 6. The DNA for the CDR3 is TGTGCCAGCAGTTTACAGGGGTCGAGCAATCAGCCCCAGCATTTT. Residues: CASSLQGSSNQPQHF.

The CDR3 bases are TGTGCCAGCAGTCCAGACAGACAGCCGAATGAAAAACTGTTTTTT. Translated, it gives CASSPDRQPNEKLFF. J is TRBJ1-4 and V is TRBV6-5; a possible D gene is TRBD1 (5 bases). The germline V gene encodes CDR1 MNHEY and CDR2 SVGAGI. V was shortened by 5 bases and J by 5 bases, with 15 bases between the two germline ends. The CDR3 is 15 amino acids.

This chain connects TRBV5-8 to TRBJ2-5; unclear D gene. V gave up 0 bases and J gave up 4 bases, with 7 bases separating them. CDR1 SGHTS and CDR2 YDEGEE come from the germline V gene. The CDR3 extends over 13 amino acids. The CDR3 loop is CASSLGDGETQYF. CDR3 nucleotide sequence: TGTGCCAGCAGCTTGGGAGATGGAGAGACCCAGTACTTC.

The chain couples TRBV27 to TRBJ2-2; 9 nucleotides match TRBD2. CDR1 and CDR2 from the germline V gene are MNHEY and SMNVEV (reference sequence). This CDR3 contains 18 residues. The trim removed 3 bases at V and 8 bases at J, leaving 16 bases unmatched. The CDR3 sequence: CASSFTLRGGAVGGELFF. CDR3 bases: TGTGCCAGCAGTTTCACTCTGCGCGGGGGGGCCGTTGGGGGGGAGCTGTTTTTT.

The J gene is TRBJ2-1, the V gene TRBV13, with D perhaps TRBD2 (6 bases). The CDR3 consists of 15 residues. The germline gives CDR1 PRHDT, CDR2 FYEKMQ (reference sequence). V lost 1 base, J lost 0 bases, and 7 bases lay in between. The CDR3 region has the DNA TGTGCCAGCAGCTTAGTCGGGAGCTCCTACAATGAGCAGTTCTTC. Translation gives CASSLVGSSYNEQFF.

The chain recombines TRBV5-6 with TRBJ2-1; tentatively, D is TRBD1 (6 bases). Germline assignment: CDR1 SGHDT and CDR2 YYEEEE. The V end lost 0 bases, the J end lost 7 bases, and 17 bases lay between the germline ends. The CDR3 consists of 16 residues. Here the CDR3 DNA reads TGTGCCAGCAGCTTGGATGGGGGCCCCCTAGGTAATGAGCAGTTCTTC. Translated: CASSLDGGPLGNEQFF.

On this clone: Lacking the conserved final phenylalanine or tryptophan, this CDR3 likely reflects a read error. CDR3 nucleotides: TGTGCCAGCAGCTTGGCCGTCGGGACAGGGGGGTACGAGCAGTACCTC. Its translation: CASSLAVGTGGYEQYL. The chain recombines TRBV5-5 with TRBJ2-7; TRBD1 aligns across 11 bases. The CDR3 runs to 16 residues. Per the germline V gene, CDR1 is SGHKS and CDR2 is YYEKEE (reference sequence). V dropped 0 bases and J dropped 4; count of bases not matched to a gene: 6.

This clone was seen a few times. CDR3 bases: TGTGCCAGCAGCTCCGTCGCTAGCACAGCGAACACCGGGGAGCTGTTTTTT. This translates into CASSSVASTANTGELFF. V gene TRBV7-3 combines with J gene TRBJ2-2; tentatively, D is TRBD2 (5 bases). CDR1 and CDR2 from the germline V gene are SGHTA and FQGTGA. There are 17 residues in the CDR3. Trimming removed 4 bases from V and 0 bases from J, with 15 bases in between.

The genes are TRBV7-9 and TRBJ2-1; tentatively, D is TRBD2 (5 bases). Trimming cost V 5 bases and J 2 bases, with 19 bases left between them. Germline V CDR1 and CDR2: SEHNR, FQNEAQ (reference sequence). The CDR3 has 17 amino acids. CDR3 loop: CASSIRTPRQTYNEQFF. DNA of the CDR3: TGTGCCAGCAGCATCAGGACTCCCCGTCAAACCTACAATGAGCAGTTCTTC.

The chain couples TRBV25-1 to TRBJ1-2; the D is unclear. CDR3 length: 15 amino acids. Germline V CDR1 and CDR2: MGHDK, SYGVNS. The V end was cut by 0 bases, the J end by 3 bases, with 11 bases between. DNA of the CDR3: TGTGCCAGCAGTGAATATGGTGCAGGTGACTATGGCTACACCTTC. Protein sequence: CASSEYGAGDYGYTF.

The table lists this clone with a few counts. The V and J genes are TRBV14 and TRBJ2-7, with 10 bases matching TRBD2. V shed 1 base, J shed 4 bases, and the junction held 7 bases outside the gene matches. CDR3 length: 16 residues. Germline CDR1 reads SGHDN; CDR2 reads FVKESK. The CDR3, as DNA: TGTGCCAGCAGCCAAGTTATGGGACTAGCGATTTACGAGCAGTACTTC. Its translation: CASSQVMGLAIYEQYF.

This clone was counted between two and nine times. V gene TRBV5-1 combines with J gene TRBJ1-1, with D tentatively TRBD1 (6 bases). Germline CDR1 and CDR2: SGHRS and YFSETQ. V gave up 3 bases and J gave up 0 bases, with 9 bases separating them. The CDR3 length is 14 residues. CDR3 sequence (DNA): TGCGCCAGCAGCTCTGGGACATTGAACACTGAAGCTTTCTTT. Translation: CASSSGTLNTEAFF.